The clone carrying this T cell receptor beta chain was recorded at least ten times. The germline V gene encodes CDR1 SGDLS and CDR2 YYNGEE. The ends were cut back, 2 bases at V and 3 bases at J, with 12 bases in the middle. The CDR3 spans 15 residues. TCRdb re-derived calls from the 5' RACE reads in MiXCR, one entry per CDR3 protein. The sample has approximately 45,000 distinct CDR3 sequences, about 4.2% seen once. This specimen comes from a study of CD8 T cells in ankylosing spondylitis. The sequenced material came from blood, either unsorted or a sorted T cell fraction (not recorded which). The chain couples TRBV9 to TRBJ1-5; D is possibly TRBD1 (5 bases). The source is a female donor with ankylosing spondylitis or in good health (not recorded which). CDR3 in DNA: TGTGCCAGCAGCGTTTCGGGGCAGTCCAATCAGCCCCAGCATTTT. It is translated as CASSVSGQSNQPQHF.